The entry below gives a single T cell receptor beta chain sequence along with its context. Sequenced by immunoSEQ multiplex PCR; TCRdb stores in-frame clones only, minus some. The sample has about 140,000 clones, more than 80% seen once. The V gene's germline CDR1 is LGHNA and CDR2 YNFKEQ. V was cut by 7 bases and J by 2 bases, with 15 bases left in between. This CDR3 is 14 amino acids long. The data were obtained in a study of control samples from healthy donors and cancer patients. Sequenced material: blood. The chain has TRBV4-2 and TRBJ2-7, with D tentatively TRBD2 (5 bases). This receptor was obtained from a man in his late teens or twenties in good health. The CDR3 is CASTPNPGAYEQYF. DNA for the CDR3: TGTGCCAGCACCCCAAACCCCGGGGCCTACGAGCAGTACTTC.